These T cell receptor beta chains were read from a single sample in a study of blood T cells in healthy people across ages. TCRdb re-derived calls from the 5' RACE reads in MiXCR, one entry per CDR3 protein. Among more than 650,000 distinct CDR3 sequences listed, 53% were seen once. Sequencing was performed on blood. The receptors derive from a man aged 80 or over in good health. The CDR3 runs from the conserved cysteine through the conserved F or W. The order of the fields is CDR3 protein, CDR3 DNA, J gene, CDR3 length, D gene, clone size, V gene. D genes are given only for firm matches. Size is omitted from some rows. Given values are once, few, many or a class for expanded clones.

CDR3: CASSLWVGTGANVLTF
DNA: TGTGCCAGCAGCTTGTGGGTCGGCACTGGGGCCAACGTCCTGACTTTC
J: TRBJ2-6
length: 16
D: NA
size: NA
V: TRBV5-4

CDR3: CSARREAPISYNEQFF
DNA: TGCAGCGCCCGCAGGGAGGCCCCGATCTCCTACAATGAGCAGTTCTTC
J: TRBJ2-1
length: 16
D: NA
size: few
V: TRBV29-1

CDR3: CASSSTSGRDYEQYF
DNA: TGCGCCAGCAGCTCGACTAGCGGGAGGGACTACGAGCAGTACTTC
J: TRBJ2-7
length: 15
D: TRBD2
size: NA
V: TRBV5-1

CDR3: CASSLYGRAGNEQFF
DNA: TGTGCCAGCAGTTTATACGGGAGGGCCGGCAATGAGCAGTTCTTC
J: TRBJ2-1
length: 15
D: TRBD2
size: NA
V: TRBV28

CDR3: CASTLRGTLLLGYTF
DNA: TGTGCCAGCACCCTAAGAGGGACATTACTATTGGGCTACACCTTC
J: TRBJ1-2
length: 15
D: NA
size: NA
V: TRBV28

CDR3: CASSESGSETQYF
DNA: TGTGCCAGCAGTGAATCGGGGTCAGAGACCCAGTACTTC
J: TRBJ2-5
length: 13
D: NA
size: NA
V: TRBV25-1

CDR3: CASSRGTSVTDTQYF
DNA: TGTGCCAGCAGCCGCGGGACTAGCGTGACAGATACGCAGTATTTT
J: TRBJ2-3
length: 15
D: TRBD2
size: NA
V: TRBV6-2/TRBV6-3

CDR3: CSVERGRKNIQYF
DNA: TGCAGCGTTGAACGAGGCCGAAAAAACATTCAGTACTTC
J: TRBJ2-4
length: 13
D: NA
size: NA
V: TRBV29-1

CDR3: CAIGGQAPGETQYF
DNA: TGTGCCATCGGGGGACAGGCCCCCGGAGAGACCCAGTACTTC
J: TRBJ2-5
length: 14
D: TRBD1
size: few
V: TRBV10-3

CDR3: CASGQNYGYTF
DNA: TGTGCCAGCGGACAGAACTATGGCTACACCTTC
J: TRBJ1-2
length: 11
D: NA
size: NA
V: TRBV6-5